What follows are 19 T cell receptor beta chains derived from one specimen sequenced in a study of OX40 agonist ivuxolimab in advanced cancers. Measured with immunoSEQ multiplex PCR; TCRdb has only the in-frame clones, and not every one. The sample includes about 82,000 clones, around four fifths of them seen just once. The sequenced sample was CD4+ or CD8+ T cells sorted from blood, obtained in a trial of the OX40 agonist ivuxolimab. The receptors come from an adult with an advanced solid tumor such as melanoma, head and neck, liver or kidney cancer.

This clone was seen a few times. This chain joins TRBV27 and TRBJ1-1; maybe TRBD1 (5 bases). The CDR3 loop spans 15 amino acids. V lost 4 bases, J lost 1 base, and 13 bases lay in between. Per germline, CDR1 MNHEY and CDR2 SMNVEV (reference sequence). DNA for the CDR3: TGTGCCAGCAGTTACAACAGGATAGCGAACACTGAAGCTTTCTTT. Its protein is CASSYNRIANTEAFF.

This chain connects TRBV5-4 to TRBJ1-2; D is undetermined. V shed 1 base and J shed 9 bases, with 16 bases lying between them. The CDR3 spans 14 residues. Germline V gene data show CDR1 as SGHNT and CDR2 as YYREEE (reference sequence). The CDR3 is CASSLQDAVHRYTF. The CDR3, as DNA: TGTGCCAGCAGCTTGCAGGATGCCGTCCATCGCTACACCTTC.

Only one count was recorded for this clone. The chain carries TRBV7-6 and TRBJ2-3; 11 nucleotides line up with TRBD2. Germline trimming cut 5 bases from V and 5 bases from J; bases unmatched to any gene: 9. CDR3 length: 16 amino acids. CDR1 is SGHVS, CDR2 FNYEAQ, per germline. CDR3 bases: TGTGCCAGCAGCCGATTAGCGGGGGGGCCGGAAGATACGCAGTATTTT. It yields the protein CASSRLAGGPEDTQYF. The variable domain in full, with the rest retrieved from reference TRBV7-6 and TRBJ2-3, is GAGVSQSPRYKVTKRGQDVALRCDPISGHVSLYWYRQALGQGPEFLTYFNYEAQQDKSGLPNDRFSAERPEGSISTLTIQRTEQRDSAMYRCASSRLAGGPEDTQYFGPGTRLTVL.

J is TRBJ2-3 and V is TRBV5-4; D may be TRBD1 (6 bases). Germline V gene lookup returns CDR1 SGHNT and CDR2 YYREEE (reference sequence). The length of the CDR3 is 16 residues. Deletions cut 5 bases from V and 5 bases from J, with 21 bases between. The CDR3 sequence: CASRTEVGGFKDTQYF. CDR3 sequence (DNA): TGTGCCAGCAGGACAGAGGTAGGGGGTTTTAAAGATACGCAGTATTTT.

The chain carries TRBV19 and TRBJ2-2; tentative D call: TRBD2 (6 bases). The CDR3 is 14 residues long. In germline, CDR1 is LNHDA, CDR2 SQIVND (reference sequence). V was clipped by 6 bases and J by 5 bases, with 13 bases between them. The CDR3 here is CASRLSGRTGELFF. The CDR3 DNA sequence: TGTGCCAGTAGGTTAAGCGGGCGAACCGGGGAGCTGTTTTTT.

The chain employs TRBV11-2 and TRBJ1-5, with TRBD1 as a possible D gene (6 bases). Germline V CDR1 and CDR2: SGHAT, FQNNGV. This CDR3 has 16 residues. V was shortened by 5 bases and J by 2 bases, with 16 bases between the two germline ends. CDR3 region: CASSQAGGAGNQPQHF. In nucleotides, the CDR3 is TGTGCCAGCAGCCAGGCGGGGGGCGCGGGCAATCAGCCCCAGCATTTT. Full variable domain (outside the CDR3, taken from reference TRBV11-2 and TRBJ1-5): EAGVAQSPRYKIIEKRQSVAFWCNPISGHATLYWYQQILGQGPKLLIQFQNNGVVDDSQLPKDRFSAERLKGVDSTLKIQPAKLEDSAVYLCASSQAGGAGNQPQHFGDGTRLSIL.

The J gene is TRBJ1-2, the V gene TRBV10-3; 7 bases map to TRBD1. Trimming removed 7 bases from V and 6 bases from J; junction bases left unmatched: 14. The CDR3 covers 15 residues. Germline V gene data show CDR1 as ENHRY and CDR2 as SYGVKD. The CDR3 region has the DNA TGTGCCATCACCGAGTCCCAGGGGGAGAGGGATGGCTACACCTTC. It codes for CAITESQGERDGYTF.

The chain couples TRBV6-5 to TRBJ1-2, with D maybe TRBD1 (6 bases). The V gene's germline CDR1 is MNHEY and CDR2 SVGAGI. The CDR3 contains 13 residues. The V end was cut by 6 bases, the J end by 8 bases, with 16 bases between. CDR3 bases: TGTGCCAGCAGACCCCTCGGGGGGGGCGGCTACACCTTC. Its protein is CASRPLGGGGYTF.

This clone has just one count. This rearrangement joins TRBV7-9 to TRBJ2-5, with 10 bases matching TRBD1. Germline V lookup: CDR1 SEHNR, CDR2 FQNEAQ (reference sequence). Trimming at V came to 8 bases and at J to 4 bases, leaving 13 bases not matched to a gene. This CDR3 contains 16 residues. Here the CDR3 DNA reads TGTGCCAGCTCAGGGGCGAGACAGGGGGCATCAGAGACCCAGTACTTC. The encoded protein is CASSGARQGASETQYF.

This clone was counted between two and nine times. CDR3 nucleotide sequence: TGCGCCAGCAGCTTGGCCCCAGGGATCACAGATACGCAGTATTTT. This codes for CASSLAPGITDTQYF. V and J are TRBV5-1 and TRBJ2-3, with D perhaps matching TRBD1 (5 bases). The length of the CDR3 is 15 residues. V lost 0 bases, J lost 2 bases, and 10 bases lay in between. CDR1 and CDR2 from the germline V gene are SGHRS and YFSETQ.

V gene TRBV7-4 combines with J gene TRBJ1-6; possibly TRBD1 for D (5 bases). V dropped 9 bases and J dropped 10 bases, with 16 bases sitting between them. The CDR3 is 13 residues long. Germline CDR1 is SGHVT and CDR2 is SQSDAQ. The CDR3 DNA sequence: TGTGCCAGAATGGACGACAGCAAATCACCCCTCCACTTT. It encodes CARMDDSKSPLHF.

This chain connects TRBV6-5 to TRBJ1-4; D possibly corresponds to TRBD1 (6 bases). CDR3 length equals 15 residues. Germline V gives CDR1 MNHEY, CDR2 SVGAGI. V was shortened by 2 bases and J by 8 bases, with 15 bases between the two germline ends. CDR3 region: CASSYAGARDEKLFF. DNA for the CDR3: TGTGCCAGCAGTTACGCGGGGGCGCGGGACGAAAAACTGTTTTTT.

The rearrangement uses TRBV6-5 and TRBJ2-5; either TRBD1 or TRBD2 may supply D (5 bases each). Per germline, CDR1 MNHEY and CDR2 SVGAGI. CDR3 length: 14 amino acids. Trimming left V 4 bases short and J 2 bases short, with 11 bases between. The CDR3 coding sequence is TGTGCCAGCAGTTGGGTGGGGGATCAAGAGACCCAGTACTTC. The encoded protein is CASSWVGDQETQYF.

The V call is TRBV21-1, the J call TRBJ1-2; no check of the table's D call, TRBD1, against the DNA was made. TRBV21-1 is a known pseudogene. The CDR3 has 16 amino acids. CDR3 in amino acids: CASGCYRDRGNYGYTF. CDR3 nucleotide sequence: TGTGCCAGCGGCTGTTACCGGGACAGAGGTAACTATGGCTACACCTTC.

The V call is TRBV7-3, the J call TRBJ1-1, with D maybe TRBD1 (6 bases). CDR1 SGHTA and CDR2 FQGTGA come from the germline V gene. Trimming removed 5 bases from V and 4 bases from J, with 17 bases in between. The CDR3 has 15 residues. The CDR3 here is CASSPNNVGGTEAFF. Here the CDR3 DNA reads TGTGCCAGCAGCCCCAACAATGTAGGGGGCACTGAAGCTTTCTTT.

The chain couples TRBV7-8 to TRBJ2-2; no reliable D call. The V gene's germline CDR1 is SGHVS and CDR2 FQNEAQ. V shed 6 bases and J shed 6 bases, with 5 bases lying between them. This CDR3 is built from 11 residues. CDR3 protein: CASRAAGELFF. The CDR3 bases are TGTGCCAGCAGGGCCGCCGGGGAGCTGTTTTTT.

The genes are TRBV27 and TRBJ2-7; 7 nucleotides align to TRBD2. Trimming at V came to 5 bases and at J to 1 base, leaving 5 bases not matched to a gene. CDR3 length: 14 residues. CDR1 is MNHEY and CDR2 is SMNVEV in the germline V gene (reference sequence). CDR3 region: CASSPRLASYEQYF. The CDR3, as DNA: TGTGCCAGCAGTCCCCGACTAGCTTCCTACGAGCAGTACTTC.

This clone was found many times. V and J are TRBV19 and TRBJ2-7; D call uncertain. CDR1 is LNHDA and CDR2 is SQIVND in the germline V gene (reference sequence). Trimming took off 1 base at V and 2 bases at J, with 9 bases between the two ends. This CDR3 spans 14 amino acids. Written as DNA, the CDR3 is TGTGCCAGTAGTATAGCCCTCCTGGCCTACGAGCAGTACTTC. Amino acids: CASSIALLAYEQYF.

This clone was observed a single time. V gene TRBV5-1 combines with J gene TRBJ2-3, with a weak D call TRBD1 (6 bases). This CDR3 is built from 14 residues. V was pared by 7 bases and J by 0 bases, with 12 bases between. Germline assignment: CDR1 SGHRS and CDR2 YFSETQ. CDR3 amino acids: CASRTGPSTDTQYF. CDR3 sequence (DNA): TGCGCCAGCCGCACAGGGCCTAGCACAGATACGCAGTATTTT.